This TCR beta chain originates from a study of T-cell memory formation after mild COVID-19. Study observations and caveats: The appearance of some responding clones in pre-infection memory suggested that cross-reactive memory joined.

Remarks on this clonotype: The target antigen is unknown.

Trimming left V 0 bases short and J 2 bases short, with 11 bases between. CDR1 and CDR2 (germline): DFQATT, SNEGSKA (reference sequence). This CDR3 comprises 15 residues. TCRdb itself ran the 5' RACE reads through MiXCR, one entry per CDR3 protein. The sample comprises 150,000 to 200,000 distinct CDR3 sequences, 15% to 20% of which are singletons, and around 1.9% rests with the top ten. This receptor was taken from an adult woman who had mild COVID-19 (a few samples of this study predate the infection). Cell type and time point are not known. Sequencing used PBMCs or a T cell subset sorted from them (not recorded which). The chain recombines TRBV20-1 with TRBJ1-5, with D possibly TRBD1 on 5 matching bases. The CDR3 region has the DNA TGCAGTGCTAGAGATTATGGGGGGGGCAATCAGCCCCAGCATTTT. This translates into CSARDYGGGNQPQHF.